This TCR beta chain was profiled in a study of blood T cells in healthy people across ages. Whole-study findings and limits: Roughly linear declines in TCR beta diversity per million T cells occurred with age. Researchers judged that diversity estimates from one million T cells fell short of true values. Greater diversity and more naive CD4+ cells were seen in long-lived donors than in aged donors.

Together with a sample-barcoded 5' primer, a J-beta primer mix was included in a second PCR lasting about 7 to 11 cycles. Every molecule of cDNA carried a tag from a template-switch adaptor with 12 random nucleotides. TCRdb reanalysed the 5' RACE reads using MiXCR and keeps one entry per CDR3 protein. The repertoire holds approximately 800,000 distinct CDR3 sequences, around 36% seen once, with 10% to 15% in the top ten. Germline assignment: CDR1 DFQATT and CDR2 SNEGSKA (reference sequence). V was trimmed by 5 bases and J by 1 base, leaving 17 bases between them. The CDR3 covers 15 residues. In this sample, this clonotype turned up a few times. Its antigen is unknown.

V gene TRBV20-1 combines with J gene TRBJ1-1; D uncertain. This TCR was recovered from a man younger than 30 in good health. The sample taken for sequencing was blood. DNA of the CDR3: TGCAGTGCTTTTGGGGTGAAGGGTCCGAACACTGAAGCTTTCTTT. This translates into CSAFGVKGPNTEAFF.